The sequence of this T cell receptor beta chain was determined in a study of naive and memory T cell subsets. Broader study findings: Naive and memory repertoire findings lacked a ground truth for validation.

This clonotype was detected only a few times. Its antigen remains unknown. The beta constant-region primer was an equimolar mix of two oligonucleotides covering TRBC1 and TRBC2. Four rounds of PCR amplified the ligated cDNA using nested alpha and beta constant-region primers plus SP2. An oligonucleotide with the SP2 primer and a 12-nucleotide UMI was ligated to the cDNA 3' end. TCRdb reprocessed the UMI-ligation and nested PCR reads with MiXCR, giving one entry per CDR3 protein. This table has fewer than 10,000 distinct CDR3 sequences, 25% to 35% appearing once. Germline V gene sequence: CDR1 GTSNPN, CDR2 SVGIG (reference sequence). V was clipped by 2 bases and J by 7 bases, with 9 bases between them. The CDR3 is 12 residues long. CD45RA-CD27- cells were effector memory; CD45RA+CD27- cells were EMRA.

Specimen: CD8+ TEMRA cells from blood. Subset denoted: effector memory re-expressing CD45RA, CD45RA+ CD27-. The TCR comes from a human donor in good health. The chain uses TRBV30 and TRBJ2-1; D is uncertain. The CDR3 region is CAWSQPQNEQFF. CDR3 DNA: TGTGCCTGGAGTCAACCGCAGAATGAGCAGTTCTTC.